What follows are 11 T cell receptor beta chains derived from one specimen sequenced in a study of Ad26.COV2.S vaccination and SARS-CoV-2 variants. The data were produced by immunoSEQ multiplex PCR, yet TCRdb's version contains in-frame clones alone and is incomplete. The sample holds 300,000 to 400,000 clones; roughly 87% are singletons and the top ten take about 3.4%. Treatment noted: 15 to 20 received Ad26.COV2.S at low or high dose, single or two shots; about 5 received placebo; per-sample allocation not given. Collection of the samples took place on day 63 after the first injection of vaccine or placebo. This sample comprised peripheral blood, obtained in a trial of Ad26.COV2.S vaccine versus placebo. The receptors stem from a person aged 18 to 59 who received the Ad26.COV2.S COVID-19 vaccine or a placebo.

This chain connects TRBV14 to TRBJ2-3; 10 positions agree with TRBD2. This CDR3 has 20 amino acids. Trimming cost V 0 bases and J 1 base; bases outside gene matches: 13. The germline V gene encodes CDR1 SGHDN and CDR2 FVKESK. The CDR3 nucleotides are TGTGCCAGCAGCCAAGACCCCCTTCGGGCTAGCGGGAGACGCACAGATACGCAGTATTTT. Residues: CASSQDPLRASGRRTDTQYF.

The chain recombines TRBV27 with TRBJ2-3, with TRBD2 matching 16 bases. Germline trimming cut 4 bases from V and 3 bases from J; bases unmatched to any gene: 16. The V gene's germline CDR1 is MNHEY and CDR2 SMNVEV (reference sequence). This CDR3 contains 21 residues. The CDR3 nucleotides are TGTGCCAGCAGTTCGTACCCGGGACTAGCGGGGGGGCCAGCTGATACAGATACGCAGTATTTT. It yields the protein CASSSYPGLAGGPADTDTQYF.

This clone has just a few counts. The V call is TRBV4-1, the J call TRBJ1-6; a possible D gene is TRBD1 (6 bases). Germline-derived CDR1 and CDR2 are MGHRA and YSYEKL. CDR3 length: 13 residues. Trimming took 4 bases from V and 10 from J, leaving 11 bases between them. The CDR3 sequence is CASSPGANSPLHF. The CDR3 DNA sequence: TGCGCCAGCAGCCCAGGGGCTAACTCACCCCTCCACTTT.

A word on this clone: The same CDR3 is also encoded by other DNA sequences in this sample. The V call is TRBV19, the J call TRBJ1-1; D call uncertain. Trimming removed 4 bases at V and 0 bases at J, with 3 bases between. Germline values: CDR1 LNHDA, CDR2 SQIVND (reference sequence). The CDR3 runs to 12 residues. This CDR3 is CASSTLNTEAFF. CDR3 nucleotide sequence: TGTGCCAGTAGTACCTTGAACACTGAAGCTTTCTTT.

The chain is built from TRBV5-1 and TRBJ2-1; a possible D gene is TRBD2 (6 bases). Germline loops: CDR1 SGHRS, CDR2 YFSETQ. This CDR3 contains 12 residues. V lost 4 bases and J lost 15, with 17 bases in between. CDR3 loop: CASSTGGIEGFF. CDR3 bases: TGCGCCAGCAGCACCGGAGGGATTGAGGGGTTCTTC.

The chain couples TRBV6-6 to TRBJ2-1; possible D gene TRBD1, 5 bases. Germline values: CDR1 MNHNY, CDR2 SVGAGI (reference sequence). The V gene lost 3 bases and the J gene lost 8 bases, with 11 bases spanning the gap. CDR3 size: 13 residues. Written as DNA, the CDR3 is TGTGCCAGCAGTTATCGACAGTACGATGAGCAGTTCTTC. It codes for CASSYRQYDEQFF.

This chain uses TRBV6-2 or TRBV6-3 with TRBJ1-6; TRBD1 is a possible D gene (5 bases). Germline assignment: CDR1 MNHEY and CDR2 SVGEGT. The germline V and J ends were trimmed by 6 bases and 7 bases, with 13 bases remaining between them. The CDR3 contains 14 residues. CDR3 sequence: CASSHPEGNSPLHF. CDR3 DNA: TGTGCCAGCAGCCACCCGGAGGGGAATTCACCCCTCCACTTT.

The chain recombines TRBV13 with TRBJ2-7, with D unclear. Germline-derived CDR1 and CDR2 are PRHDT and FYEKMQ (reference sequence). Trimming removed 5 bases from V and 2 bases from J, with 10 bases in between. The CDR3 sequence is 13 residues long. CDR3 DNA sequence: TGTGCCAGCAGCGAAGAAGCCACCTACGAGCAGTACTTC. It yields the protein CASSEEATYEQYF.

The V gene is TRBV30, the J gene TRBJ1-2; a possible D gene is TRBD1 (5 bases). The CDR3 spans 12 residues. Trimming shortened V by 8 bases and J by 4 bases, and 14 bases separated the two germline ends. The germline gives CDR1 GTSNPN, CDR2 SVGIG (reference sequence). The CDR3 sequence: CAGPGTRYGYTF. For the CDR3, the DNA is TGTGCCGGTCCCGGGACCCGCTATGGCTACACCTTC. Drawing the rest from reference TRBV30 and TRBJ1-2, the complete variable domain is SQTIHQWPATLVQPVGSPLSLECTVEGTSNPNLYWYRQAAGRGLQLLFYSVGIGQISSEVPQNLSASRPQDRQFILSSKKLLLSDSGFYLCAGPGTRYGYTFGSGTRLTVV.

Only one count was recorded for this clone. The gene calls are TRBV6-5 and TRBJ1-1; 8 bases align to TRBD1. J was trimmed by 3 bases and V by 6 bases; bases with no gene match: 6. This CDR3 is 14 amino acids long. The germline CDR1 and CDR2 sequences are MNHEY and SVGAGI. The CDR3 DNA follows: TGTGCCAGCAGGTCAGGGGGCCTGGACACTGAAGCTTTCTTT. Translating gives CASRSGGLDTEAFF.

The rearrangement uses TRBV6-5 and TRBJ1-2, with D unresolved. Trimming took 7 bases from V and 4 from J, leaving 10 bases between them. The CDR3 runs to 12 residues. Germline CDR1 MNHEY, CDR2 SVGAGI. The CDR3 bases are TGTGCCAGCATGGAGGCTCCCTATGGCTACACCTTC. Translating gives CASMEAPYGYTF.